The clone carrying this TCR beta chain was counted between two and nine times. Antigen specificity is unknown. This sample was taken from a study of blood T cells in healthy people across ages. Using a J-beta primer mix together with a sample-barcoded 5' primer, a second PCR was run for roughly 7 to 11 cycles. Per sample, CDR3-containing paired-end reads numbered at least 2.5 million. TCRdb re-derived calls from the 5' RACE reads in MiXCR, one entry per CDR3 protein. The repertoire holds some 900,000 distinct CDR3 sequences, with roughly 48% as singletons. The CDR3 covers 16 residues. Germline V gene sequence: CDR1 SGHRS, CDR2 YFSETQ. V was cut by 1 base and J by 2 bases, with 15 bases left in between. Study-level findings and limits: Researchers judged that diversity estimates from one million T cells fell short of true values. Per million T cells, TCR beta diversity dropped about linearly as age rose. Naive CD4+ cells and diversity were both higher in long-lived donors than in aged donors.

The origin of this receptor is a man aged 25 to 45 in good health. Specimen: blood. The V call is TRBV5-1, the J call TRBJ1-2; maybe TRBD1 (6 bases). The DNA of the CDR3 is TGCGCCAGCAGCTTGACCCCTGAGGGGGGGAACTATGGCTACACCTTC. It translates to CASSLTPEGGNYGYTF.